Listed below are T cell receptor beta chains from one sample, sequenced in a study of T-cell reconstitution after alpha-beta-depleted transplantation in children. TCRdb fed the PCR reads into MiXCR, producing one record per CDR3 protein. The repertoire holds 540,000 or so distinct CDR3 sequences, roughly 23% seen once, with roughly 15% in the top ten. This specimen consisted of PBMCs, mostly from graft donor cells, obtained 360 days after TCRalphabeta/CD19-depleted stem cell transplant. The source is a boy under two years old who had a stem cell transplant for acute myeloid leukemia, so the T cells may come from the graft donor. The CDR3 runs from the conserved cysteine through the conserved F or W. The D gene is left open where the match is weak. Clone size is not always given. Where it is, it says once, few, many or a class for expanded clones.

>NA|many|TRBV12-3/TRBV12-4|TRBJ2-7
TGTGCCAGCAGCGACGGCTACGAGCAGTACTTC
CASSDGYEQYF
>NA|NA|TRBV12-3/TRBV12-4|TRBJ2-1
TGTGCCAGCGTCACAAGGCCCCCCAATGAGCAGTTCTTC
CASVTRPPNEQFF
>NA|NA|TRBV20-1|TRBJ2-5
TGCAGTGCTGAGGGGCTTACGGAGACCCAGTACTTC
CSAEGLTETQYF
>TRBD2|NA|TRBV12-3/TRBV12-4|TRBJ2-2
TGTGCCAGCAGTCCGAGCGGGGGGGCCCCCGGGGAGCTGTTTTTT
CASSPSGGAPGELFF
>TRBD2|few|TRBV25-1|TRBJ2-1
TGTGCCAGCAGTGGAACCCTAGCGGGGAGCTCCTACAATGAGCAGTTCTTC
CASSGTLAGSSYNEQFF
>NA|NA|TRBV4-1|TRBJ2-1
TGCGCCAGCAGCCAAGAGGAGCGGGTCGGAGGAGGTGAGCAGTTCTTC
CASSQEERVGGGEQFF
>NA|NA|TRBV13|TRBJ1-4
TGTGCCAGCTCTATCGCAACTAATGAAAAACTGTTTTTT
CASSIATNEKLFF
>TRBD1|few|TRBV12-3/TRBV12-4|TRBJ1-5
TGTGCCAGCAGATCCGGGACAGGGGGAAATAGCAATCAGCCCCAGCATTTT
CASRSGTGGNSNQPQHF
>NA|few|TRBV12-3/TRBV12-4|TRBJ2-4
TGTGCCAGCAGTTTCTGGGGGTTGCCAAAAACCGATCAGTACTTC
CASSFWGLPKTDQYF
>NA|few|TRBV20-1|TRBJ2-3
TGCAGTGCTATAGGGATCGCCGACAGGCCCGTTTCTCACACAGATACGCAGTATTTT
CSAIGIADRPVSHTDTQYF
>NA|few|TRBV3-1|TRBJ2-7
TGTGCCAGCAGCCAAGATCGGAGGGGCGAGCAGTACTTC
CASSQDRRGEQYF
>NA|many|TRBV6-5|TRBJ1-1
TGTGCCAGCAGTTACAGGGTTGAAGGCACTGAAGCTTTCTTT
CASSYRVEGTEAFF
>NA|many|TRBV28|TRBJ1-3
TGTGCCAGCAGGGGGCCGGGACCCTACGGGTTCACCATATATTTT
CASRGPGPYGFTIYF
>NA|few|TRBV6-1|TRBJ1-5
TGTGCCAGCAGTGAATGGCAGGTCCAGCCCCAGCATTTT
CASSEWQVQPQHF
>TRBD1|many|TRBV7-6|TRBJ2-5
TGTGCCAGCAGCTTAATCCCAGGGGGCAGGGAGACCCAGTACTTC
CASSLIPGGRETQYF